The source of this TCR beta chain is a study of blood T cell repertoires in COVID-19. The wider study: Spain, Italy and the United States supplied samples that represented acute and convalescent COVID-19. In each case, the material was cDNA or gDNA derived from T cells, B-cell-depleted T cells, or PBMCs.

CDR1 and CDR2 (germline): MNHNS, SASEGT. The V and J ends lost 3 bases and 4 bases, in that order; junction bases with no gene match: 5. The CDR3 sequence is 14 residues long. Generated by immunoSEQ multiplex PCR, the TCRdb table keeps only in-frame clones and is missing some. Found here are 270,000 or so clones, around nine tenths of them singletons; the top ten hold 8.5% to 14%. Sequencing used peripheral blood. V usage is TRBV6-1 and J usage is TRBJ1-2, with TRBD1 matching over 7 bases. The sequence was collected from a woman in her 30s with COVID-19, enrolled during active disease. For the CDR3, the DNA is TGTGCCAGCAGTGATCCGGGACAGAGCTATGGCTACACCTTC. This gives the protein CASSDPGQSYGYTF.